Listed below are T cell receptor beta chains from one sample, sequenced in a study of cytotoxic CD8 clonotypes in ibrutinib-treated CLL. Only in-frame clones appear in the TCRdb table, and some are missing; sequencing was by immunoSEQ multiplex PCR. The data hold 150,000 to 200,000 clones, with 70% to 90% observed a single time. Sequenced here: PBMCs, sampled at disease progression, from a patient treated with ibrutinib. These receptors were collected from a human donor with chronic lymphocytic leukemia. Each CDR3 is given with its conserved first and last residue. A D gene is named only where the DNA matches it firmly. A clone size is listed for some rows: how often the clone was seen (once, few, many), or a class if it is expanded.

D: TRBD1; size: few; J: TRBJ1-1; V: TRBV6-5; DNA: TGTGCCAGCAGCCTTAGCAGGGGGCGAGCTTTCTTT; CDR3: CASSLSRGRAFF
D: -; size: -; J: TRBJ1-3; V: TRBV5-1; DNA: TGCGCCAGCAGCCTGGACAGCCCTGGAAACACCATATATTTT; CDR3: CASSLDSPGNTIYF
D: TRBD2; size: -; J: TRBJ2-1; V: TRBV28; DNA: TGTGCCAGCAGTCGCGGGGGACTAGCGGGATGGAATGAGCAGTTCTTC; CDR3: CASSRGGLAGWNEQFF
D: -; size: -; J: TRBJ1-2; V: TRBV15; DNA: TGTGCCACCAGCAGAGGGAGACAGGCGCCCCTGAGCACCTTC; CDR3: CATSRGRQAPLSTF
D: -; size: -; J: TRBJ2-7; V: TRBV6-5; DNA: TGTGCCAGCAGCCGGCGCGGCTACGAGCAGTACTTC; CDR3: CASSRRGYEQYF
D: -; size: -; J: TRBJ2-2; V: TRBV7-3; DNA: TGTGCCAGCACCAATTTGGTGGGGCCCGGCACCGGGGAGCTGTTTTTT; CDR3: CASTNLVGPGTGELFF
D: -; size: -; J: TRBJ2-1; V: TRBV7-8; DNA: TGTGCCAGCACCCTTGGTAGGGGCCGAATCGATGAGCAGTTCTTC; CDR3: CASTLGRGRIDEQFF
D: -; size: -; J: TRBJ1-5; V: TRBV12-5; DNA: TGTGCTAGTGGTTTAGGACAACCTAATCAGCCCCAGCATTTT; CDR3: CASGLGQPNQPQHF
D: -; size: -; J: TRBJ2-2; V: TRBV27; DNA: TGTGCCAGCAGTCACAGGGCCGGGGACACCGGGGAGCTGTTTTTT; CDR3: CASSHRAGDTGELFF
D: -; size: -; J: TRBJ1-1; V: TRBV30; DNA: TGTGCCTGGAGTGTAGAGGGAAACACTGAAGCTTTCTTT; CDR3: CAWSVEGNTEAFF
D: TRBD2; size: few; J: TRBJ2-1; V: TRBV5-1; DNA: TGCGCCAGCAGCCGGGCAGCGGGATCCTCCTACAATGAGCAGTTCTTC; CDR3: CASSRAAGSSYNEQFF
D: TRBD1; size: -; J: TRBJ1-2; V: TRBV5-6; DNA: TGTGCCAGCAGCGTGGGCAACCGGGACAGGGTAGTTTATGGCTACACCTTC; CDR3: CASSVGNRDRVVYGYTF
D: -; size: -; J: TRBJ1-1; V: TRBV10-3; DNA: TGTGCCATCACTGACGGAGGGGGTTATGAAGCTTTCTTT; CDR3: CAITDGGGYEAFF
D: TRBD1; size: -; J: TRBJ2-1; V: TRBV19; DNA: TGTGCCAGTAGTACCGGACAGGGCGACAGCGAGCAGTTCTTC; CDR3: CASSTGQGDSEQFF
D: -; size: -; J: TRBJ1-4; V: TRBV5-1; DNA: TGCGCCAGCAGCGGCGGGACTAATGAAAAACTGTTTTTT; CDR3: CASSGGTNEKLFF
D: TRBD1; size: -; J: TRBJ1-3; V: TRBV29-1; DNA: TGCAGCGTTCGGACAGGGGGTGGAAACACCATATATTTT; CDR3: CSVRTGGGNTIYF
D: -; size: -; J: TRBJ1-5; V: TRBV28; DNA: TGTGCCAGCACCCCGGGACAAGTCAATCAGCCCCAGCATTTT; CDR3: CASTPGQVNQPQHF
D: TRBD2; size: -; J: TRBJ2-7; V: TRBV7-2; DNA: TGTGCCAGCAGCTGGGGACTAGCGGTATACGAGCAGTACTTC; CDR3: CASSWGLAVYEQYF
D: -; size: -; J: TRBJ2-3; V: TRBV12-5; DNA: TGTGCTAGTTCCTGGGGGCGCGATGCAGATACGCAGTATTTT; CDR3: CASSWGRDADTQYF
D: -; size: few; J: TRBJ1-2; V: TRBV18; DNA: TGTGCCAGCTCACCAAGGCCGGTGGATGGCTACACCTTC; CDR3: CASSPRPVDGYTF
D: -; size: -; J: TRBJ1-2; V: TRBV6-5; DNA: TGTGCCAGCAGTTACGGAGGAAATGGCTACACCTTC; CDR3: CASSYGGNGYTF
D: TRBD1; size: -; J: TRBJ1-5; V: TRBV5-1; DNA: TGCGCCAGCAGCTTGGGCGGGGGACAGCAGCCCCAGCATTTT; CDR3: CASSLGGGQQPQHF
D: -; size: -; J: TRBJ1-1; V: TRBV27; DNA: TGTGCCAGCACCTCAAGGTTCACTGAAGCTTTCTTT; CDR3: CASTSRFTEAFF
D: TRBD2; size: -; J: TRBJ2-3; V: TRBV7-3; DNA: TGTGCCAGCAGCTTTGAGCGGGGTAGCACAGATACGCAGTATTTT; CDR3: CASSFERGSTDTQYF
D: TRBD2; size: few; J: TRBJ2-7; V: TRBV10-3; DNA: TGTGCCATCAGTGGTCGACGGGAGGAAAAGTACGAGCAGTACTTC; CDR3: CAISGRREEKYEQYF
D: TRBD2; size: -; J: TRBJ2-7; V: TRBV4-1; DNA: TGCGCCAGCAGCCCTTTTTTTGGGACCGCGGGAGCAATCTACGAGCAGTACTTC; CDR3: CASSPFFGTAGAIYEQYF
D: -; size: few; J: TRBJ2-7; V: TRBV11-3; DNA: TGTGCCAGCACCTCCCACCAGGGGAAAGCATACGAGCAGTACTTC; CDR3: CASTSHQGKAYEQYF
D: TRBD1; size: -; J: TRBJ2-1; V: TRBV19; DNA: TGTGCCAGTAGTATTTTGGGACAGGGGGTCAATGAGCAGTTCTTC; CDR3: CASSILGQGVNEQFF
D: -; size: -; J: TRBJ2-7; V: TRBV6-5; DNA: TGTGCCAGCAGTTCCCGGGACAATAACTACGAGCAGTACTTC; CDR3: CASSSRDNNYEQYF
D: TRBD2; size: -; J: TRBJ2-1; V: TRBV4-2; DNA: TGTGCCAGCAGCCAAGGGCCCGGGACTAGCGGGAGGGCCTCCCACAATGAGCAGTTCTTC; CDR3: CASSQGPGTSGRASHNEQFF
D: -; size: -; J: TRBJ1-2; V: TRBV15; DNA: TGTGCCACCAGCAGAGCCCAGGCCCATGGCTACACCTTC; CDR3: CATSRAQAHGYTF
D: -; size: -; J: TRBJ1-5; V: TRBV10-3; DNA: TGTGCCATCAGTGCCGAACAGGGTGGGGGAGATCAGCCCCAGCATTTT; CDR3: CAISAEQGGGDQPQHF
D: TRBD2; size: -; J: TRBJ2-5; V: TRBV25-1; DNA: TGTGCCAGCAGTGATCGGGCTAGCGGCCAAGAGACCCAGTACTTC; CDR3: CASSDRASGQETQYF
D: TRBD2; size: -; J: TRBJ2-1; V: TRBV7-3; DNA: TGTGCCAGCAGCTGGACTAGAGACGCCGATGAGCAGTTCTTC; CDR3: CASSWTRDADEQFF
D: TRBD1; size: -; J: TRBJ2-1; V: TRBV5-1; DNA: TGCGCCAGCAGACCGACAGGGGTTGGCTACAATGAGCAGTTCTTC; CDR3: CASRPTGVGYNEQFF
D: -; size: -; J: TRBJ1-2; V: TRBV2; DNA: TGTGCCAGCAGTCAATCCCGGGGTACCAACTATGGCTACACCTTC; CDR3: CASSQSRGTNYGYTF
D: -; size: -; J: TRBJ1-1; V: TRBV19; DNA: TGTGCCAGTAGTATACACGGGGGGAACACTGAAGCTTTCTTT; CDR3: CASSIHGGNTEAFF
D: -; size: -; J: TRBJ2-7; V: TRBV4-2; DNA: TGTGCCAGCAGCCCTAGCGGAGGGGGTTACGAGCAGTACTTC; CDR3: CASSPSGGGYEQYF
D: -; size: -; J: TRBJ2-3; V: TRBV25-1; DNA: TGTGCCAGCAGTGCAGGGGTCCCAGATACGCAGTATTTT; CDR3: CASSAGVPDTQYF
D: -; size: -; J: TRBJ1-1; V: TRBV18; DNA: TGTGCCAGCTCACCCCAGGGGTCTAACACTGAAGCTTTCTTT; CDR3: CASSPQGSNTEAFF
D: TRBD1; size: -; J: TRBJ1-5; V: TRBV15; DNA: TGTGCCACCAGCAGAGGGGGACAGGGGGGTCAGCCCCAGCATTTT; CDR3: CATSRGGQGGQPQHF
D: -; size: few; J: TRBJ1-2; V: TRBV6-5; DNA: TGTGCCAGCAGTTACTCGGCGTGGTCTGGCTACACCTTC; CDR3: CASSYSAWSGYTF
D: TRBD2; size: -; J: TRBJ2-7; V: TRBV28; DNA: TGTGCCAGCAGTTTACGTACAGAAAGGACTAGGACCTACGAGCAGTACTTC; CDR3: CASSLRTERTRTYEQYF
D: TRBD1; size: -; J: TRBJ2-5; V: TRBV5-6; DNA: TGTGCCAGCAGCTTATGGACAGGGAGAGTTCGAGAGACCCAGTACTTC; CDR3: CASSLWTGRVRETQYF
D: TRBD2; size: -; J: TRBJ2-5; V: TRBV4-1; DNA: TGCGCCAGCAGCAGCCAGCGGGAGGTGGAGACCCAGTACTTC; CDR3: CASSSQREVETQYF
D: TRBD1; size: -; J: TRBJ2-7; V: TRBV6-5; DNA: TGTGCCAGTCGCCTGGGACAGTCCTCCTACGAGCAGTACTTC; CDR3: CASRLGQSSYEQYF
D: TRBD2; size: -; J: TRBJ2-5; V: TRBV29-1; DNA: TGCAGCGTTGACGGACTAGCCAAGATTGGGGGATCACAAGAGACCCAGTACTTC; CDR3: CSVDGLAKIGGSQETQYF
D: -; size: once; J: TRBJ2-1; V: TRBV6-1; DNA: TGTGCCAGCAGTGAAGAAGCAATCTCCTACAATGAGCAGTTCTTC; CDR3: CASSEEAISYNEQFF
D: -; size: -; J: TRBJ2-2; V: TRBV6-5; DNA: TGTGCCAGCAGTCAGACCTGGAACACCGGGGAGCTGTTTTTT; CDR3: CASSQTWNTGELFF
D: -; size: -; J: TRBJ1-5; V: TRBV5-4; DNA: TGTGCCAGCAGTTCTGACAATCAGCCCCAGCATTTT; CDR3: CASSSDNQPQHF
D: -; size: -; J: TRBJ2-1; V: TRBV4-2; DNA: TGTGCCAGCAGCCATCAGCCGGGACTGACCTCCTACAATGAGCAGTTCTTC; CDR3: CASSHQPGLTSYNEQFF
D: TRBD1; size: -; J: TRBJ1-1; V: TRBV4-2; DNA: TGTGCCAGCAGCCTCGGGACAGGGCGGGGAACTGAAGCTTTCTTT; CDR3: CASSLGTGRGTEAFF
D: -; size: -; J: TRBJ2-5; V: TRBV5-1; DNA: TGCGCCAGCAGCGGAGGAGGCGCGCAAGAGACCCAGTACTTC; CDR3: CASSGGGAQETQYF
D: -; size: -; J: TRBJ2-7; V: TRBV5-1; DNA: TGCGCCAGCACCCGCGGGTCCGGCTACGAGCAGTACTTC; CDR3: CASTRGSGYEQYF
D: -; size: -; J: TRBJ1-1; V: TRBV11-1; DNA: TGTGCCAGCAGCTTATTACGGACTGAAGCTTTCTTT; CDR3: CASSLLRTEAFF